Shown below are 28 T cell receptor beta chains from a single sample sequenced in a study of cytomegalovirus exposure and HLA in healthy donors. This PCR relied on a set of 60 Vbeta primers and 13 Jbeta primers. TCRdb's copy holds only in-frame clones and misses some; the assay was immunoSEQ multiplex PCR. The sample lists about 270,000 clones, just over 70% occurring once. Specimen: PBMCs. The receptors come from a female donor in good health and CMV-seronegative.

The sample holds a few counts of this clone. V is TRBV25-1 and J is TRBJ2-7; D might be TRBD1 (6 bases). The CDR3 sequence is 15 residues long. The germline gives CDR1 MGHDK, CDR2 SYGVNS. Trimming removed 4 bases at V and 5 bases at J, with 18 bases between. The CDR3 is CASSAWDKTWNEQYF. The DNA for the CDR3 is TGTGCCAGCAGTGCTTGGGACAAGACATGGAACGAGCAGTACTTC.

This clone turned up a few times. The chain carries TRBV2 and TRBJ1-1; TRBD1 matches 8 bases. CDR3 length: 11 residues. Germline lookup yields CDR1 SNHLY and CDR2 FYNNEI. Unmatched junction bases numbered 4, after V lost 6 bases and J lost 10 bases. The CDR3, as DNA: TGTGCCAGCAGCCTCGACAGGGGAGCTTTCTTT. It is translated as CASSLDRGAFF.

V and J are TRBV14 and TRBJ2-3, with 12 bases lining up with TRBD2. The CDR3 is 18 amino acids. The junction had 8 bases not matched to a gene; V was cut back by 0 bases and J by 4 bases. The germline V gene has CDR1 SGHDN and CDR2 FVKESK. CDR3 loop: CASSQDLPSGRASDTQYF. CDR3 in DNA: TGTGCCAGCAGCCAAGATCTTCCTAGCGGGAGGGCCTCAGATACGCAGTATTTT.

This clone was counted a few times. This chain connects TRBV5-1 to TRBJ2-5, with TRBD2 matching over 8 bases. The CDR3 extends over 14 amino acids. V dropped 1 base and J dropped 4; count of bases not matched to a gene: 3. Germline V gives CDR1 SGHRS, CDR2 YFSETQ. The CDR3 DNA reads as TGCGCCAGCAGCTTGAGGACTAGCTTAGAGACCCAGTACTTC. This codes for CASSLRTSLETQYF.

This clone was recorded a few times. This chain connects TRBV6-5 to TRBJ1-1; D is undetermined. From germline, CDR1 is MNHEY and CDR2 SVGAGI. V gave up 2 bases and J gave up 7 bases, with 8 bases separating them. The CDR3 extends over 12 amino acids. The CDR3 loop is CASSYVGIEAFF. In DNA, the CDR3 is TGTGCCAGCAGTTACGTCGGGATTGAAGCTTTCTTT.

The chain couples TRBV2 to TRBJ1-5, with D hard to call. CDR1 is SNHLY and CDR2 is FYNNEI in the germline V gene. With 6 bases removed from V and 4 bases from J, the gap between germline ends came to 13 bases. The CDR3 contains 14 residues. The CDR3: CASSVRTENQPQHF. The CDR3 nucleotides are TGTGCCAGCAGCGTACGCACAGAGAATCAGCCCCAGCATTTT. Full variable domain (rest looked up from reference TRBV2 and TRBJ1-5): EPEVTQTPSHQVTQMGQEVILRCVPISNHLYFYWYRQILGQKVEFLVSFYNNEISEKSEIFDDQFSVERPDGSNFTLKIRSTKLEDSAMYFCASSVRTENQPQHFGDGTRLSIL.

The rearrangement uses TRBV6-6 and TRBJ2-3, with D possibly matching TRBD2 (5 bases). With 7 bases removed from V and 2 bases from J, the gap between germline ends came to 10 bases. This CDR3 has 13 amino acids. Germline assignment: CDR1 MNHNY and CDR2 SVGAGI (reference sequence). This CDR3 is CASTPRDTDTQYF. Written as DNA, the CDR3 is TGTGCCAGCACACCCCGGGACACAGATACGCAGTATTTT.

Here the CDR3 reads CASSFGLMNTEAFF. The CDR3 nucleotides are TGTGCCAGCAGCTTCGGACTGATGAACACTGAAGCTTTCTTT. The rearrangement links TRBV11-3 to TRBJ1-1; D is ambiguous. The V end was cut by 3 bases, the J end by 0 bases, with 8 bases between. Per the germline V gene, CDR1 is SGHNT and CDR2 is YENEEA. The CDR3 covers 14 residues. Complete variable domain (other parts from reference TRBV11-3 and TRBJ1-1): EAGVVQSPRYKIIEKKQPVAFWCNPISGHNTLYWYLQNLGQGPELLIRYENEEAVDDSQLPKDRFSAERLKGVDSTLKIQPAELGDSAVYLCASSFGLMNTEAFFGQGTRLTVV.

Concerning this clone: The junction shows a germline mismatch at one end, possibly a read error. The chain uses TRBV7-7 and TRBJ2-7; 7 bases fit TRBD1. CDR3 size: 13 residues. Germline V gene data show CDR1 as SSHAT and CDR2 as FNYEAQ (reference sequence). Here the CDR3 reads CASSFSRGYEQYF. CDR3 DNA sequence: TGTGCTAGCAGCTTCTCCAGGGGGTACGAGCAGTACTTC.

CDR3 nucleotides: TGCGCCAGCAGTGCAGGGGGCGACGAAAAACTGTTTTTT. Encoded protein: CASSAGGDEKLFF. The chain couples TRBV10-1 to TRBJ1-4; TRBD1 agrees at 8 bases. V lost 4 bases and J lost 8; bases outside the gene matches: 3. CDR3 length equals 13 residues. In germline, CDR1 is WNHNN, CDR2 SYGVQD (reference sequence).

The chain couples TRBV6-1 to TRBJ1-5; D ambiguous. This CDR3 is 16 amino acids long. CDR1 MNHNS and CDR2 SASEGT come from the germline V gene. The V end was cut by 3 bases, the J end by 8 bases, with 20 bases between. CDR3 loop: CASSDGPVRGTKPQHF. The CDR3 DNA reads TGTGCCAGCAGTGATGGCCCCGTTCGGGGAACAAAGCCCCAGCATTTT.

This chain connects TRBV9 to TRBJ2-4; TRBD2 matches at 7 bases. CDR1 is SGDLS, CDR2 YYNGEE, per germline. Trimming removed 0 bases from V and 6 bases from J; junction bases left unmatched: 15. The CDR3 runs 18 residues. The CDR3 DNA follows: TGTGCCAGCAGCGTAGGGGTCTGGGGGAGGGCCGGTGCAAACATTCAGTACTTC. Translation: CASSVGVWGRAGANIQYF.

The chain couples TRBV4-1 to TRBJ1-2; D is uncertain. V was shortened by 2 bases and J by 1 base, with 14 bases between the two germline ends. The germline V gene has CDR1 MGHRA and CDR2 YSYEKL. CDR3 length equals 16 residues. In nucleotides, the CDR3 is TGCGCCAGCAGCCAACCTGGGCGATCTCATAACTATGGCTACACCTTC. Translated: CASSQPGRSHNYGYTF.

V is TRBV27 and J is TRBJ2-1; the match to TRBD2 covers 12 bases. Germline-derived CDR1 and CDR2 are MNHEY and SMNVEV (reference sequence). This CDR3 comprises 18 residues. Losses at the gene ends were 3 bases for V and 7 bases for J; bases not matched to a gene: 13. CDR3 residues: CASSFVGKRLAGANEQFF. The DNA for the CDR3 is TGTGCCAGCAGTTTTGTGGGAAAACGACTAGCGGGAGCTAATGAGCAGTTCTTC.

CDR3 DNA: TGTGCCAGCAGCTTGAGGTTATCGGGCTATGGCTACACCTTC. Translating it yields CASSLRLSGYGYTF. The chain uses TRBV5-6 and TRBJ1-2; D is ambiguous. CDR1 is SGHDT, CDR2 YYEEEE, per germline. CDR3 length: 14 amino acids. V lost 1 base, J lost 4 bases, and 11 bases lay in between.

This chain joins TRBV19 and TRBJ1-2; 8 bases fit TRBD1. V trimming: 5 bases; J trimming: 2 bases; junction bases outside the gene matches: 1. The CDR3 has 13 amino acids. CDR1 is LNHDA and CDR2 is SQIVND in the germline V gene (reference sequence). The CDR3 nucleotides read TGTGCCAGTAGTCCAGGGGGCAACTATGGCTACACCTTC. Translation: CASSPGGNYGYTF. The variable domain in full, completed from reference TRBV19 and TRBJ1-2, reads DGGITQSPKYLFRKEGQNVTLSCEQNLNHDAMYWYRQDPGQGLRLIYYSQIVNDFQKGDIAEGYSVSREKKESFPLTVTSAQKNPTAFYLCASSPGGNYGYTFGSGTRLTVV.

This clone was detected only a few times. The chain's CDR3 is CASSLYTANEKLFF. CDR3 DNA: TGTGCCAGCAGTTTGTACACAGCTAATGAAAAACTGTTTTTT. V is TRBV27 and J is TRBJ1-4; D not certain. The V gene's germline CDR1 is MNHEY and CDR2 SMNVEV (reference sequence). The V end lost 3 bases, the J end lost 3 bases, and 8 bases lay between the germline ends. The CDR3 runs 14 residues. Full variable domain (outside the CDR3, taken from reference TRBV27 and TRBJ1-4): EAQVTQNPRYLITVTGKKLTVTCSQNMNHEYMSWYRQDPGLGLRQIYYSMNVEVTDKGDVPEGYKVSRKEKRNFPLILESPSPNQTSLYFCASSLYTANEKLFFGSGTQLSVL.

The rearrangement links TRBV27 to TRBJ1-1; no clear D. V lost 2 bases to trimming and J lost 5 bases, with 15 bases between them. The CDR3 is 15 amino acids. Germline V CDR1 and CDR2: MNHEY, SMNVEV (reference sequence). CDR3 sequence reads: CASSLGGIQYTEAFF. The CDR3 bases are TGTGCCAGCAGTTTAGGAGGGATCCAATATACTGAAGCTTTCTTT.

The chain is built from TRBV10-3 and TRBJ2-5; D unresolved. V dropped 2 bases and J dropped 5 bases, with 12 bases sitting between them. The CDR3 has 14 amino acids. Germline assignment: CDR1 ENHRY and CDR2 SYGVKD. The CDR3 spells CAISEVPELETQYF. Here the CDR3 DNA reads TGTGCCATCAGTGAGGTGCCGGAGTTGGAGACCCAGTACTTC.

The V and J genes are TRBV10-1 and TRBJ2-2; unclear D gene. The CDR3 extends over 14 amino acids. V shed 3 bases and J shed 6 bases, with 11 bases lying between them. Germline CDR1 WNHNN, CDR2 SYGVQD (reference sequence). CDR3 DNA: TGCGCCAGCAGTGATTTCGAGTTTGCCGGGGAGCTGTTTTTT. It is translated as CASSDFEFAGELFF.

CDR3 loop: CASSNTFTNTGELFF. The DNA of the CDR3 is TGCGCCAGCAGCAATACTTTTACGAACACCGGGGAGCTGTTTTTT. The chain has TRBV5-1 and TRBJ2-2; D remains unclear. V was shortened by 4 bases and J by 0 bases, with 10 bases between the two germline ends. CDR1 is SGHRS, CDR2 YFSETQ, per germline. The CDR3 extends over 15 amino acids. Full variable domain (rest looked up from reference TRBV5-1 and TRBJ2-2): KAGVTQTPRYLIKTRGQQVTLSCSPISGHRSVSWYQQTPGQGLQFLFEYFSETQRNKGNFPGRFSGRQFSNSRSEMNVSTLELGDSALYLCASSNTFTNTGELFFGEGSRLTVL.

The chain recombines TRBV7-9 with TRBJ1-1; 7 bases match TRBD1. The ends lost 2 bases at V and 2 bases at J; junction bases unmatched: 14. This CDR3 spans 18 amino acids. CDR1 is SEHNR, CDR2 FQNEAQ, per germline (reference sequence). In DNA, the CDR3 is TGTGCCAGCAGCTTACTTCCCGACAGGGCGGGGTTCAACACTGAAGCTTTCTTT. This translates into CASSLLPDRAGFNTEAFF.

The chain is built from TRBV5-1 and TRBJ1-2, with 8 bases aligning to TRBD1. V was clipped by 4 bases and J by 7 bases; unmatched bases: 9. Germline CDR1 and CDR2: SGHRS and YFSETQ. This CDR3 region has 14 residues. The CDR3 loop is CASSMGQAQGGYTF. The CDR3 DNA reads TGCGCCAGCAGCATGGGACAGGCTCAAGGTGGCTACACCTTC.

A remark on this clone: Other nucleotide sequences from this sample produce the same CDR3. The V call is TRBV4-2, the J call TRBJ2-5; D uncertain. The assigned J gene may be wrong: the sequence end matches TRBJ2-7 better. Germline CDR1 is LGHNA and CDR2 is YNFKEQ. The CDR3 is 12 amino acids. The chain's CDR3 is CASSQASYEQYF. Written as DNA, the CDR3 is TGTGCCAGCAGCCAAGCCTCCTACGAGCAGTACTTC.

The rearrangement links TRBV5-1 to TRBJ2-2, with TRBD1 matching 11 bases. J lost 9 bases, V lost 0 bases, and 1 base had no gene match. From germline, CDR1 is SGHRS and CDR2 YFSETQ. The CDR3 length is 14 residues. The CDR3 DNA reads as TGCGCCAGCAGCTTGGGGACAGGGGGCCGGGAGCTGTTTTTT. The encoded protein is CASSLGTGGRELFF.

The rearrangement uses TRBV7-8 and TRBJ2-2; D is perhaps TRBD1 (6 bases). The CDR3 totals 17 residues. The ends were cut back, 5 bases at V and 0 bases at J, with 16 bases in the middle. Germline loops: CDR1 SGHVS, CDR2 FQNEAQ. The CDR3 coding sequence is TGTGCCAGCAGCACTCGTTTTGGGGGCTCGAACACCGGGGAGCTGTTTTTT. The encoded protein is CASSTRFGGSNTGELFF.

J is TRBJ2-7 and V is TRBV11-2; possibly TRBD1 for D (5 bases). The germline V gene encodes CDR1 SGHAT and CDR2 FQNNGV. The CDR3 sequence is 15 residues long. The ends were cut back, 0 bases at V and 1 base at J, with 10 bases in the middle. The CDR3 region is CASSLDWGPSYEQYF. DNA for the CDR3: TGTGCCAGCAGCTTAGATTGGGGCCCGTCCTACGAGCAGTACTTC.

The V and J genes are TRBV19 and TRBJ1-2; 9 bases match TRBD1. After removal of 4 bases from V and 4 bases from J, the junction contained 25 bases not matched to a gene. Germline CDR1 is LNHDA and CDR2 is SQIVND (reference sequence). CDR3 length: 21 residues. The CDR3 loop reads CASSKQGAQLSDRSGIYGYTF. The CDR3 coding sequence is TGTGCCAGTAGTAAACAGGGGGCGCAACTATCAGATCGCTCCGGGATCTATGGCTACACCTTC.